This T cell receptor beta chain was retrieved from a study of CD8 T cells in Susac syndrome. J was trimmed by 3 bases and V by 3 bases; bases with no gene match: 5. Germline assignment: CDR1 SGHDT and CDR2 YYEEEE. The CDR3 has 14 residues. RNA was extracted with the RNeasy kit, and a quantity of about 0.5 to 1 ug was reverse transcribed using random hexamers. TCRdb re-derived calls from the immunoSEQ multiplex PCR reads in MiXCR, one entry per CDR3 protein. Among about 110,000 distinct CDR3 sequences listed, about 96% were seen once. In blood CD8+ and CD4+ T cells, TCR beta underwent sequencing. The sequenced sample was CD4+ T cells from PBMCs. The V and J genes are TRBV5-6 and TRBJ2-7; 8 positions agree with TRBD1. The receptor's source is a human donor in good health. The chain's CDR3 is CASSSGTGLYEQYF. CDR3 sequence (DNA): TGTGCCAGCAGCTCCGGGACAGGACTCTACGAGCAGTACTTC.